This paragraph reports one T cell receptor (beta chain). This CDR3 contains 13 residues. V was cut by 3 bases and J by 3 bases, with 6 bases left in between. Looked up from germline, CDR1 is SGHTA and CDR2 is FQGNSA. Reverse transcribed after extraction, RNA yielded cDNA as the sequencing template. Assay: immunoSEQ multiplex PCR; the TCRdb copy retains only in-frame clones and omits some. The sample lists more than 200,000 clones, around two fifths occurring once. Treatment meaning: oral pan-JAK inhibitor, 5-10 mg twice daily. The data were taken from a study of CD8+ T cells in alopecia areata. The TCR was taken from a human donor with alopecia areata. The J gene is TRBJ1-5, the V gene TRBV7-2; D is undetermined. Sequenced material: CD4+ T cells sorted from blood, taken at approximately week 37, from a patient treated with tofacitinib. CDR3 in amino acids: CASSLAHNQPQHF. For the CDR3, the DNA is TGTGCCAGCAGCTTGGCTCACAATCAGCCCCAGCATTTT.